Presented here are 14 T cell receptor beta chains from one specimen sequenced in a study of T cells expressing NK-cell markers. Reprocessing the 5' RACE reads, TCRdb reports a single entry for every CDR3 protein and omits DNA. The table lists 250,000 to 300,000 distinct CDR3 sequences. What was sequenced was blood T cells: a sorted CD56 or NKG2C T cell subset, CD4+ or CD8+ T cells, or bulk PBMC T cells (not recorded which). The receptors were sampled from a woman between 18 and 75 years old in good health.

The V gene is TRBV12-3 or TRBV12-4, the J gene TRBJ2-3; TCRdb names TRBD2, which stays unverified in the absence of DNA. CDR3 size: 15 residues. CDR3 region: CASSFSGGPTDTQYF.

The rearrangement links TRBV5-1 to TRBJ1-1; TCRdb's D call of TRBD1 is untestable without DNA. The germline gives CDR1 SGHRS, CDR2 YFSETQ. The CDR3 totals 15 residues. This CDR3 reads CASSLAGDGDTEAFF.

The CDR3 loop reads CASSATSGELFF. The rearrangement uses TRBV9 and TRBJ2-2. The CDR3 length is 12 residues. Per the germline V gene, CDR1 is SGDLS and CDR2 is YYNGEE.

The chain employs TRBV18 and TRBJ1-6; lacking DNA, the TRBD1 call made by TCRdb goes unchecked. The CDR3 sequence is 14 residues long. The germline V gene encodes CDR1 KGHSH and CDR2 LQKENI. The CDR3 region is CASSPQGLDSPLHF.

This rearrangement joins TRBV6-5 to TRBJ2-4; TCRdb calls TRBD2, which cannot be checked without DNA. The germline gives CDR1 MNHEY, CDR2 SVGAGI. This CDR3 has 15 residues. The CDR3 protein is CASSYLQGGKNIQYF.

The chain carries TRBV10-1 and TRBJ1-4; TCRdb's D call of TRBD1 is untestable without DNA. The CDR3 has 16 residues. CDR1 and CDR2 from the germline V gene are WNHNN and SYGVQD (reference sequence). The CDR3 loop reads CASSRDTGVSNEKLFF.

The chain's CDR3 is CSVDDQGRHNEQFF. The V gene is TRBV29-1, the J gene TRBJ2-1. This CDR3 has 14 amino acids. CDR1 and CDR2 (germline): SQVTM, ANQGSEA.

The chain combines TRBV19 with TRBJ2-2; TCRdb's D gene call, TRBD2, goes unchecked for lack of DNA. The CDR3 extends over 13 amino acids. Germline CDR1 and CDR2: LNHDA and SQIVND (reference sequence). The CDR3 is CASRGLFTGELFF.

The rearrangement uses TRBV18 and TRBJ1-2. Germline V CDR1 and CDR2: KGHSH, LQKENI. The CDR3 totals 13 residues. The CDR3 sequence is CASSPSGPEGYTF.

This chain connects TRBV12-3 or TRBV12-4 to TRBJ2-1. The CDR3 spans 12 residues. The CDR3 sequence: CASRPDYNEQFF.

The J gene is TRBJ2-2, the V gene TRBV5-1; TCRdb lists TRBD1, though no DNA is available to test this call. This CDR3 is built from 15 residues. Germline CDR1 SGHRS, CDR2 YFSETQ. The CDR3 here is CATGRQSWNTGELFF. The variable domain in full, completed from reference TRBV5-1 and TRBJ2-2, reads KAGVTQTPRYLIKTRGQQVTLSCSPISGHRSVSWYQQTPGQGLQFLFEYFSETQRNKGNFPGRFSGRQFSNSRSEMNVSTLELGDSALYLCATGRQSWNTGELFFGEGSRLTVL.

CDR3 in amino acids: CASSRDFQETQYF. The chain employs TRBV5-1 and TRBJ2-5; TCRdb's D call, TRBD2, is unchecked because there is no DNA. The CDR3 totals 13 residues. Germline V gene sequence: CDR1 SGHRS, CDR2 YFSETQ.

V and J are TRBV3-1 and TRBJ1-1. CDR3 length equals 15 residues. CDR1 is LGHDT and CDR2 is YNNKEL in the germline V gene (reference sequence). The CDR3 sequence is CASSPRGLMNTEAFF.

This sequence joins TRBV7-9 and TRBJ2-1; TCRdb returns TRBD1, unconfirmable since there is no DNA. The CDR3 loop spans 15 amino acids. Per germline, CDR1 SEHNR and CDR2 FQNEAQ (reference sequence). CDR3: CARTGGTGAPNEQFF.